Sequencing of this T cell receptor beta chain was carried out in a study of CD4+ T cells in melanoma. Assay used: immunoSEQ multiplex PCR; TCRdb lists only in-frame clones, some missing. The sample lists roughly 52,000 clones, about 72% occurring once. This CDR3 region has 15 residues. Germline V lookup: CDR1 SGHTA, CDR2 FQGTGA. Trimming took 5 bases from V and 0 from J; bases not matched to a gene: 6. Sequenced sample: tumor tissue. This sequence originates from a human donor with melanoma. The rearrangement uses TRBV7-3 and TRBJ2-7; 8 bases match TRBD2. DNA of the CDR3: TGTGCCAGCAGCCCCGGGGGGGCTAGCTCCTACGAGCAGTACTTC. It encodes CASSPGGASSYEQYF.